This T cell receptor beta chain was identified during a study of technical replicates of blood from several donors. The repertoire was sequenced with immunoSEQ multiplex PCR; TCRdb's copy has only in-frame clones and lacks some. The repertoire consists of roughly 68,000 clones, with 92% occurring once and the leading ten covering about 0.4%. The CDR3 covers 14 residues. Trimming removed 0 bases at V and 4 bases at J, with 10 bases between. The germline V gene encodes CDR1 GTSNPN and CDR2 SVGIG (reference sequence). Material for sequencing was T cells isolated from PBMCs. This TCR was recovered from a human donor in good health. This chain connects TRBV30 to TRBJ1-5; D is ambiguous. DNA of the CDR3: TGTGCCTGGAGTGTCAACCCCCGGAATCAGCCCCAGCATTTT. Its protein product is CAWSVNPRNQPQHF.